This T cell receptor (beta chain) appears in the sequencing data of a study of T-cell reconstitution after alpha-beta-depleted transplantation in children. The CDR3 covers 18 residues. The junction had 16 bases not matched to a gene; V was cut back by 0 bases and J by 6 bases. The germline V gene has CDR1 SGHKS and CDR2 YYEKEE (reference sequence). Unique molecular identifiers tagged the TCRbeta library. Via MiXCR, TCRdb re-called the PCR reads, giving one row per CDR3 protein. Of about 110,000 distinct CDR3 sequences listed, approximately 6.4% are singletons. Findings and limits, study-wide: One year post-transplant, T-cell counts and diversity were largely derived from T cells produced anew. Certain patients had high TCRbeta diversity at day 60, and it came from recipient T cells and thymic progenitors that survived. Alpha-beta T cells present about two months after transplant were reported to originate from several hundred expanded graft clones.

About this clonotype: Its antigen is currently unknown.

This specimen was PBMCs, mostly from graft donor cells, taken 360 days after TCRalphabeta/CD19-depleted stem cell transplant. The TCR originated in a male patient under 10 years old who had a stem cell transplant for acute lymphoblastic leukemia, so the T cells may come from the graft donor. The chain combines TRBV5-5 with TRBJ2-7, with 9 nucleotides matching TRBD1. As DNA, the CDR3 is TGTGCCAGCAGCTTGGCCAATTACCGCGGGACAGGGAGTTCCGAGCAGTACTTC. It yields the protein CASSLANYRGTGSSEQYF.